What follows describes a single T cell receptor (beta chain). Its antigen remains unknown. From germline, CDR1 is ENHRY and CDR2 SYGVKD. V dropped 0 bases and J dropped 0 bases, with 6 bases sitting between them. The CDR3 is made up of 15 amino acids. TCR beta cDNA libraries had unique molecular identifiers. Input populations of about 0.95 to 10 million T cells gave rise to around 500,000 cDNA molecules. TCRdb processed the PCR reads anew with MiXCR; each CDR3 protein has one entry. The repertoire holds 650,000 to 900,000 distinct CDR3 sequences, under 60% seen once, with 4.9% in the top ten. These data originate in a study of post-analysis software for immune sequencing data. Study information: The disease courses covered relapsing-remitting, secondary progressive and progressive-relapsing multiple sclerosis. The study, taken as a whole, reports: A few TRBV segments occurring more often in patients than controls included TRBV5-6, TRBV5-1 and TRBV20-1.

The TCR originated in a girl aged 5-17 years with multiple sclerosis. Source material: blood. V usage is TRBV10-3 and J usage is TRBJ1-5; tentatively, D is TRBD1 (5 bases). The CDR3 loop reads CAISESTASNQPQHF. CDR3 nucleotides: TGTGCCATCAGTGAGTCGACAGCTAGCAATCAGCCCCAGCATTTT.